Listed below are T cell receptor beta chains from one sample, sequenced in a study of shared clonotypes between healthy human individuals. Data came from immunoSEQ multiplex PCR; TCRdb stores just in-frame clones and leaves some out. The sample carries 780,000 or so clones, roughly 72% recorded once. The sample taken for sequencing was memory CD4+ T cells sorted from blood. All receptors come from a woman in her 30s in good health. Both conserved end residues are part of each CDR3. Each record gives: CDR3 DNA, CDR3 protein, clone size, V gene, D gene, J gene. D genes are given only for firm matches. Clone size is given for some rows only: seen once, a few or many times, or a class if the clone is expanded.

TGCGCCAGCAGCCAAGACGGAGGAGAGCAGTACTTC | CASSQDGGEQYF | once | TRBV4-1 | . | TRBJ2-5
TGTGCCAGCAGCCGATATACCGGGGAGCTGTTTTTT | CASSRYTGELFF | many | TRBV7-6 | . | TRBJ2-2
TGTGCCAGCAGTTTCAGGGATAGGAATGAAAAACTGTTTTTT | CASSFRDRNEKLFF | . | TRBV28 | . | TRBJ1-4
TGTGCCAGCACCCCCCTACCAAGGGGAGAGGACAATGAGCAGTTCTTC | CASTPLPRGEDNEQFF | . | TRBV5-4 | . | TRBJ2-1
TGCGCCAGCAGCCAAGGAGATCGGGGAATGGGCACAGATACGCAGTATTTT | CASSQGDRGMGTDTQYF | . | TRBV4-1 | . | TRBJ2-3
TGTGCCAGCAGTGCCTTTAGCGGGAGTGAGACCCAGTACTTC | CASSAFSGSETQYF | . | TRBV7-7 | TRBD2 | TRBJ2-5
TGTGCCAGCAGTTTGGAAGAGACCCAGTACTTC | CASSLEETQYF | . | TRBV27 | . | TRBJ2-5
TGTGCCAGCAGCTTACTGACGGGCCGGGGGACCGGGGAGCTGTTTTTT | CASSLLTGRGTGELFF | . | TRBV11-2 | . | TRBJ2-2
TGTGCCAGTAGGGACCGGCGGGATGGGGCCGGGGAGCTGTTTTTT | CASRDRRDGAGELFF | . | TRBV19 | . | TRBJ2-2
TGTGCCAGCAGTTCGGGACTAGCGGGAGGTTACGAGCAGTACTTC | CASSSGLAGGYEQYF | . | TRBV28 | TRBD2 | TRBJ2-7
TGTGCCTGGGCGACAGTGCTGAGCTCTGGAAACACCATATATTTT | CAWATVLSSGNTIYF | . | TRBV30 | . | TRBJ1-3
TGTGCCAGCAGTTTTCATCGACGGTTCAATGAGCAGTTCTTC | CASSFHRRFNEQFF | . | TRBV28 | . | TRBJ2-1
TGCGCCAGCAGTCAATCCGGTGGACAAGTCCGCCCACCCCTCCACTTT | CASSQSGGQVRPPLHF | . | TRBV23-1 | . | TRBJ1-6
TGTGCCAGCAGCCAAACGGGAGGACGTTTTGGTGAGCAGTTCTTC | CASSQTGGRFGEQFF | . | TRBV14 | TRBD2 | TRBJ2-1
TGTGCCAGCAGTTTGAGGGGGTATCAGCCCCAGCATTTT | CASSLRGYQPQHF | . | TRBV28 | . | TRBJ1-5
TGTGCCAGCAGAACGCGGGCCAGCCCCACCGGGGAGCTGTTTTTT | CASRTRASPTGELFF | . | TRBV27 | . | TRBJ2-2
TGTGCCAGCAGCATTATTAGACAGACGCGTGGCTACACCTTC | CASSIIRQTRGYTF | . | TRBV7-9 | . | TRBJ1-2
TGTGCCAGTAGTAGGAGAGGACCCGTTGACCCAGATACGCAGTATTTT | CASSRRGPVDPDTQYF | . | TRBV19 | . | TRBJ2-3
TGTGCCAGCGGAGGGGGTTTGCAGCCCCAGCATTTT | CASGGGLQPQHF | . | TRBV7-8 | . | TRBJ1-5
TGCAGCGGAGGGGATGTCGAGGTAAAACTGTTTTTT | CSGGDVEVKLFF | few | TRBV29-1 | . | TRBJ1-4
TGTGCCAGCAGTCAACCTGGCCAGACCAAAAACTTCGAGCAGTACTTC | CASSQPGQTKNFEQYF | . | TRBV27 | . | TRBJ2-7
TGTGCCAGTAGTACTAGCGTGAACTCCTACGAGCAGTACTTC | CASSTSVNSYEQYF | few | TRBV19 | . | TRBJ2-7
TGTGCCAGCAGAGGGGACAGAATCACCGGGGAGCTGTTTTTT | CASRGDRITGELFF | . | TRBV28 | TRBD1 | TRBJ2-2
TGTGCCAGCAGCCACCTACAGGGGAATCAGCCCCAGCATTTT | CASSHLQGNQPQHF | . | TRBV4-2 | TRBD1 | TRBJ1-5
TGCAGCGTTGAACCTAGCGGGAGGTTCTACAATGAGCAGTTCTTC | CSVEPSGRFYNEQFF | . | TRBV29-1 | TRBD2 | TRBJ2-1
TGCAGCGTCATAGCGGGCGCTACCTACGAGCAGTACTTC | CSVIAGATYEQYF | . | TRBV29-1 | TRBD2 | TRBJ2-7
TGTGCCAGCAGCTCACAACTTGGTGGGGCCAACGTCCTGACTTTC | CASSSQLGGANVLTF | . | TRBV7-2 | . | TRBJ2-6
TGCGCCAGCAGCCAACCCCTAACTAGCTCTGGGGCCAACGTCCTGACTTTC | CASSQPLTSSGANVLTF | . | TRBV4-1 | . | TRBJ2-6
TGTGCCAGCAGCTTTTTAGGCCAGGGAAACACCGGGGAGCTGTTTTTT | CASSFLGQGNTGELFF | . | TRBV7-2 | . | TRBJ2-2
TGTGCCAGCAGTTTATCCGCGACAGGTACTGAAGCTTTCTTT | CASSLSATGTEAFF | . | TRBV28 | . | TRBJ1-1
TGTGCCAGCAGCGTCGGGACTAGTTCTGAGCAGTACTTC | CASSVGTSSEQYF | . | TRBV9 | TRBD2 | TRBJ2-7